Reported below is one TCR beta chain. This sample stems from a study of cytomegalovirus exposure and HLA in healthy donors. This PCR relied on a set of 60 Vbeta primers and 13 Jbeta primers. Clones were read by immunoSEQ multiplex PCR, and TCRdb kept only the in-frame ones, dropping some. The sample has approximately 100,000 clones. The CDR3 loop spans 13 amino acids. Trimming removed 0 bases from V and 5 bases from J, with 6 bases in between. The germline gives CDR1 SGHTA, CDR2 FQGNSA. The TCR originated in a middle-aged man in good health and CMV-seronegative. V is TRBV7-2 and J is TRBJ2-3; the D gene is possibly TRBD2 (5 bases). Source material: PBMCs. CDR3 sequence reads: CASSLAGVDTQYF. For the CDR3, the DNA is TGTGCCAGCAGCTTAGCCGGGGTAGATACGCAGTATTTT.